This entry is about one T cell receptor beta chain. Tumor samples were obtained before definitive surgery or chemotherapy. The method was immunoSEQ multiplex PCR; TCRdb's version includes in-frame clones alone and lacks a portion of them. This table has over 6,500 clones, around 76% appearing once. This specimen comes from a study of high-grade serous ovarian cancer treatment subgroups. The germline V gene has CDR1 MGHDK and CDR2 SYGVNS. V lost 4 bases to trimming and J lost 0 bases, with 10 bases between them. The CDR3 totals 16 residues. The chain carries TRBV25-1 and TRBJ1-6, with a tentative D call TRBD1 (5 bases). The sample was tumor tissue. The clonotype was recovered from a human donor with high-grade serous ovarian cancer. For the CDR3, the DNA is TGTGCCAGCAGTGGGGCAGGGAGCTCCTATAATTCACCCCTCCACTTT. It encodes CASSGAGSSYNSPLHF.